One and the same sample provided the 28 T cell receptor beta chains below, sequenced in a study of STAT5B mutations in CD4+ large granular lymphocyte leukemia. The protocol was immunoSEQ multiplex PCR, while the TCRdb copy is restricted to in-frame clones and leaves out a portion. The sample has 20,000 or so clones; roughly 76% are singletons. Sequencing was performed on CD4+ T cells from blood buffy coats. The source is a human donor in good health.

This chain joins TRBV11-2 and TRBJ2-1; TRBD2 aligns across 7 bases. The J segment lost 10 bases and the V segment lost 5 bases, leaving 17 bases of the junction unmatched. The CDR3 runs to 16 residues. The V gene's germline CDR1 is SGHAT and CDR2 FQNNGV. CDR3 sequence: CASSRSFAGVIREQFF. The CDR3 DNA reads TGTGCCAGCAGCCGAAGTTTTGCGGGAGTAATTAGGGAGCAGTTCTTC.

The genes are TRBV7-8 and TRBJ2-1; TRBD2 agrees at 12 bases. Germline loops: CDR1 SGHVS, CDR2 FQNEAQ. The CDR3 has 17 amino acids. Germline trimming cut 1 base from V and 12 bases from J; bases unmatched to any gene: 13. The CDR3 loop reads CASSLDKTSGSRVGQFF. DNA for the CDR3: TGTGCCAGCAGCTTAGATAAGACTAGCGGGAGTAGAGTTGGGCAGTTCTTC.

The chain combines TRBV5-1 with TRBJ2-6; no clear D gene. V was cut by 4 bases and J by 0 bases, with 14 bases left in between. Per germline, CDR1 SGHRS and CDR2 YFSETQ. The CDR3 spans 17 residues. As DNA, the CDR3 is TGCGCCAGCAGCCCCGGACCCCAAAGCTCTGGGGCCAACGTCCTGACTTTC. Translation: CASSPGPQSSGANVLTF.

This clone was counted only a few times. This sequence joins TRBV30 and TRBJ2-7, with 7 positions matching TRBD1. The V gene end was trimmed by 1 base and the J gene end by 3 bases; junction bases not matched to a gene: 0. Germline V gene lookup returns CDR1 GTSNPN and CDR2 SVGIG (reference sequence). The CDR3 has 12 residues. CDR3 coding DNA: TGTGCCTGGAGTGGACAGGGCTACGAGCAGTACTTC. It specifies CAWSGQGYEQYF. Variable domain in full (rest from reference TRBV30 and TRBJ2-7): SQTIHQWPATLVQPVGSPLSLECTVEGTSNPNLYWYRQAAGRGLQLLFYSVGIGQISSEVPQNLSASRPQDRQFILSSKKLLLSDSGFYLCAWSGQGYEQYFGPGTRLTVT.

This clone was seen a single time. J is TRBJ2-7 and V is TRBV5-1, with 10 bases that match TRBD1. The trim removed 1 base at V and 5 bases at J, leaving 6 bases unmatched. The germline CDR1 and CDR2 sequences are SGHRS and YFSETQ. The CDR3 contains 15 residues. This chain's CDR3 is CASSLTGQGGDEQYF. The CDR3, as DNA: TGCGCCAGCAGCTTGACAGGACAGGGGGGGGACGAGCAGTACTTC.

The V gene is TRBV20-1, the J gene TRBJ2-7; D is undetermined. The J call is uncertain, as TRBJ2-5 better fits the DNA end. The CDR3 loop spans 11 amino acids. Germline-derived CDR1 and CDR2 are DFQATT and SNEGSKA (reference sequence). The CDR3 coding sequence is TGCAGTGCTCAGTACCAAGAGACCCAGTACTTC. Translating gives CSAQYQETQYF.

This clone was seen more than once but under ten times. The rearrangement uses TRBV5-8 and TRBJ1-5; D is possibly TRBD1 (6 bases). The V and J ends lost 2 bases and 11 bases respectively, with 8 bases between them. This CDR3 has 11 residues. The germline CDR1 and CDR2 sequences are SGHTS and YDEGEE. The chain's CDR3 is CASSFGGTQHF. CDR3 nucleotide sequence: TGTGCCAGCAGCTTTGGGGGCACCCAGCATTTT.

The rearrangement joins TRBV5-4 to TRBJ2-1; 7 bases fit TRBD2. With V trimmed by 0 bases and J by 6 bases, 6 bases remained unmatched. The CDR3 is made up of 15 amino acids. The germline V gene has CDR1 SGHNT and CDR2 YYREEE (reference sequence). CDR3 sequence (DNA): TGTGCCAGCAGCTTGGAGGGGAGGGCCACCAATGAGCAGTTCTTC. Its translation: CASSLEGRATNEQFF.

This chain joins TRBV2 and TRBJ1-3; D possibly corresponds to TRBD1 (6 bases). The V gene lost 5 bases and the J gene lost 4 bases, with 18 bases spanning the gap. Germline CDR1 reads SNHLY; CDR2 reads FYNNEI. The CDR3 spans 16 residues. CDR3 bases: TGTGCCAGCAGTCCAGAAACAGGGAGGGCAGGAAACACCATATATTTT. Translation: CASSPETGRAGNTIYF.

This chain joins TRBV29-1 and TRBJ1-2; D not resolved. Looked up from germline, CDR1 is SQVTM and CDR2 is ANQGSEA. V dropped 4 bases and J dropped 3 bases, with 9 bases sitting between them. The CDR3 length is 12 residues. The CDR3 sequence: CSVGRTDYGYTF. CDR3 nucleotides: TGCAGCGTTGGTAGGACCGACTATGGCTACACCTTC.

The CDR3 DNA reads as TGTGCCAGCAGCCTGACAGGTCGTAGCTACGAGCAGTACTTC. Its translation: CASSLTGRSYEQYF. The chain employs TRBV5-8 and TRBJ2-7, with D possibly matching TRBD1 (6 bases). This CDR3 is 14 amino acids long. Germline V gene sequence: CDR1 SGHTS, CDR2 YDEGEE. V lost 4 bases and J 3 bases, leaving 14 bases between the germline ends.

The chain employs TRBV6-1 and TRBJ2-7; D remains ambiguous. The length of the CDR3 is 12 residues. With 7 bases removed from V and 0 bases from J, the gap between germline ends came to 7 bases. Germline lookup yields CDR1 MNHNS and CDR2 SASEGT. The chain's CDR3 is CASTGSSYEQYF. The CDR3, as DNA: TGTGCCAGCACCGGGTCCTCCTACGAGCAGTACTTC.

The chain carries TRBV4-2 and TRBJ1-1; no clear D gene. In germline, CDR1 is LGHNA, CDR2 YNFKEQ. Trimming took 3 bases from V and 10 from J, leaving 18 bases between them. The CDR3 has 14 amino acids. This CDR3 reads CASSHQFTEEGAFF. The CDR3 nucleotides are TGTGCCAGCAGCCATCAATTCACAGAGGAAGGAGCTTTCTTT.

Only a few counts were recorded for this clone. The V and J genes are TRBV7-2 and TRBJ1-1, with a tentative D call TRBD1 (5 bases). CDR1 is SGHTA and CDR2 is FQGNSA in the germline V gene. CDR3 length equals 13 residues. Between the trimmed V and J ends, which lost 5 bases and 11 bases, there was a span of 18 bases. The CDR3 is CASSPGGKRGAFF. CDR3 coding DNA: TGTGCCAGCAGCCCGGGGGGGAAGAGAGGGGCTTTCTTT.

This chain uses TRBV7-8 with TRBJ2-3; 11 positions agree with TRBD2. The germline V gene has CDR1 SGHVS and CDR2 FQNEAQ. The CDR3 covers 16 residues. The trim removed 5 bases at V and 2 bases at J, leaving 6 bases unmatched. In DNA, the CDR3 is TGTGCCAGCAGCAAGACTAGCGGGATGCCCACAGATACGCAGTATTTT. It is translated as CASSKTSGMPTDTQYF.

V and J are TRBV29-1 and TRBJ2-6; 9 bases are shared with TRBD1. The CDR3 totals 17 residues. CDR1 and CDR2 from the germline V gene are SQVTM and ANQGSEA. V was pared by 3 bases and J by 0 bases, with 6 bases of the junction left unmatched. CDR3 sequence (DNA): TGCAGCGTTGATTTCCGGGACAGGGTCTCTGGGGCCAACGTCCTGACTTTC. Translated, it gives CSVDFRDRVSGANVLTF.

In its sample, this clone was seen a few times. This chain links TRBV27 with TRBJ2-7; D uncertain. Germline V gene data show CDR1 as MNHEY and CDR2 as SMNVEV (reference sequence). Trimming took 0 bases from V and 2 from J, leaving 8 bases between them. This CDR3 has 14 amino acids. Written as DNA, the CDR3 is TGTGCCAGCAGTTTATCCCCCGGAACCTACGAGCAGTACTTC. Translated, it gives CASSLSPGTYEQYF.

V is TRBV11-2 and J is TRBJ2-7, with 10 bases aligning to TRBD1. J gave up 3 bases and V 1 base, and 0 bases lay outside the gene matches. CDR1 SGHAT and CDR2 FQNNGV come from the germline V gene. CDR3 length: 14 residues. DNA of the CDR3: TGTGCCAGCAGCTTAGGGACAGGGGGCTACGAGCAGTACTTC. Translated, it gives CASSLGTGGYEQYF.

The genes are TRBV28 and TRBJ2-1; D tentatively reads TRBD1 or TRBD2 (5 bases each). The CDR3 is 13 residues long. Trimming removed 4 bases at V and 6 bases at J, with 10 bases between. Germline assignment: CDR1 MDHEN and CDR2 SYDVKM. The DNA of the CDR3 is TGTGCCAGCAGTTCCCGGGACGTCAATGAGCAGTTCTTC. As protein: CASSSRDVNEQFF.

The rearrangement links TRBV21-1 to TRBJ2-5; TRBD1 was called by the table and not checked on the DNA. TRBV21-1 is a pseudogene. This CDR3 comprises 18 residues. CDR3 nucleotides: TGTGCCAGCAGCAAAGGTGGGAAAACAGGGGGCAAAGGAGAGACCCAGTACTTC. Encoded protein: CASSKGGKTGGKGETQYF.

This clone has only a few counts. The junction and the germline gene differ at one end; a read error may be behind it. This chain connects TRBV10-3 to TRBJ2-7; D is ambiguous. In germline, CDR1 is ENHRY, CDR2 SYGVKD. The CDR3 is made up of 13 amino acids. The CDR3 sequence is CAIKAQDLYEQYF. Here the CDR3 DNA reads TGTGCGATCAAGGCCCAGGACCTCTACGAGCAGTACTTC.

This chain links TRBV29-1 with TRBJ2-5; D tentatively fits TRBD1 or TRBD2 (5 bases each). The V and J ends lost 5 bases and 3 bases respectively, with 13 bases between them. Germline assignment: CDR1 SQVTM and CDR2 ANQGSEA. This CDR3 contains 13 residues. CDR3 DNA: TGCAGCGTTTACACGGGACCAAAAGAGACCCAGTACTTC. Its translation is CSVYTGPKETQYF.

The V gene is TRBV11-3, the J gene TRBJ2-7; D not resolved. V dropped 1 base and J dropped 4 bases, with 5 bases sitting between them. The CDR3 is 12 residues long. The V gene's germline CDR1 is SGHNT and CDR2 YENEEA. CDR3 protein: CASSLVPYEQYF. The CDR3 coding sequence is TGTGCCAGCAGCTTAGTCCCATACGAGCAGTACTTC.

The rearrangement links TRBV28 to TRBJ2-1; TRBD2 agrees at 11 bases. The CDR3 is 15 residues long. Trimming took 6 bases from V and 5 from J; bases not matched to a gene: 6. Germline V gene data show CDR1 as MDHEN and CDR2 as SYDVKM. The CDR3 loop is CASRRLAGGHNEQFF. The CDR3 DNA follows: TGTGCCAGCAGAAGGCTAGCGGGGGGCCACAATGAGCAGTTCTTC.

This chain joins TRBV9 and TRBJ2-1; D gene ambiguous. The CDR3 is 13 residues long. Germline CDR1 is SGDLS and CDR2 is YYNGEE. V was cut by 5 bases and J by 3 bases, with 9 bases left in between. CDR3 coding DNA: TGTGCCAGCAGTCGGCGGAACTACAATGAGCAGTTCTTC. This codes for CASSRRNYNEQFF.

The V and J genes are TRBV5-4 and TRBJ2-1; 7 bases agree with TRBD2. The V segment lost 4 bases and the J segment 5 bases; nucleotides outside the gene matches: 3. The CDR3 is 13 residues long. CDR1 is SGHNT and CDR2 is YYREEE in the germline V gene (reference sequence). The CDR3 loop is CASSRDYNNEQFF. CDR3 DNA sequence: TGTGCCAGCAGCCGGGACTACAACAATGAGCAGTTCTTC.

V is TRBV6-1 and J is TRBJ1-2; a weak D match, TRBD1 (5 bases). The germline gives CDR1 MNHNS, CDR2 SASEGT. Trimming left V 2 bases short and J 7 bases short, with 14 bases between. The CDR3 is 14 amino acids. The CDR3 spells CASSEMSLGGGYTF. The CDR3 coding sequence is TGTGCCAGCAGTGAAATGTCGCTCGGGGGTGGCTACACCTTC.

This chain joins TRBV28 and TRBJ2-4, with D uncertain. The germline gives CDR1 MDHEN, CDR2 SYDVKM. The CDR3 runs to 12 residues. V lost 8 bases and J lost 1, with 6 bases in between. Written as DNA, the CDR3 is TGTGCCAGCGTCGGTGCCAAAAACATTCAGTACTTC. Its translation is CASVGAKNIQYF.